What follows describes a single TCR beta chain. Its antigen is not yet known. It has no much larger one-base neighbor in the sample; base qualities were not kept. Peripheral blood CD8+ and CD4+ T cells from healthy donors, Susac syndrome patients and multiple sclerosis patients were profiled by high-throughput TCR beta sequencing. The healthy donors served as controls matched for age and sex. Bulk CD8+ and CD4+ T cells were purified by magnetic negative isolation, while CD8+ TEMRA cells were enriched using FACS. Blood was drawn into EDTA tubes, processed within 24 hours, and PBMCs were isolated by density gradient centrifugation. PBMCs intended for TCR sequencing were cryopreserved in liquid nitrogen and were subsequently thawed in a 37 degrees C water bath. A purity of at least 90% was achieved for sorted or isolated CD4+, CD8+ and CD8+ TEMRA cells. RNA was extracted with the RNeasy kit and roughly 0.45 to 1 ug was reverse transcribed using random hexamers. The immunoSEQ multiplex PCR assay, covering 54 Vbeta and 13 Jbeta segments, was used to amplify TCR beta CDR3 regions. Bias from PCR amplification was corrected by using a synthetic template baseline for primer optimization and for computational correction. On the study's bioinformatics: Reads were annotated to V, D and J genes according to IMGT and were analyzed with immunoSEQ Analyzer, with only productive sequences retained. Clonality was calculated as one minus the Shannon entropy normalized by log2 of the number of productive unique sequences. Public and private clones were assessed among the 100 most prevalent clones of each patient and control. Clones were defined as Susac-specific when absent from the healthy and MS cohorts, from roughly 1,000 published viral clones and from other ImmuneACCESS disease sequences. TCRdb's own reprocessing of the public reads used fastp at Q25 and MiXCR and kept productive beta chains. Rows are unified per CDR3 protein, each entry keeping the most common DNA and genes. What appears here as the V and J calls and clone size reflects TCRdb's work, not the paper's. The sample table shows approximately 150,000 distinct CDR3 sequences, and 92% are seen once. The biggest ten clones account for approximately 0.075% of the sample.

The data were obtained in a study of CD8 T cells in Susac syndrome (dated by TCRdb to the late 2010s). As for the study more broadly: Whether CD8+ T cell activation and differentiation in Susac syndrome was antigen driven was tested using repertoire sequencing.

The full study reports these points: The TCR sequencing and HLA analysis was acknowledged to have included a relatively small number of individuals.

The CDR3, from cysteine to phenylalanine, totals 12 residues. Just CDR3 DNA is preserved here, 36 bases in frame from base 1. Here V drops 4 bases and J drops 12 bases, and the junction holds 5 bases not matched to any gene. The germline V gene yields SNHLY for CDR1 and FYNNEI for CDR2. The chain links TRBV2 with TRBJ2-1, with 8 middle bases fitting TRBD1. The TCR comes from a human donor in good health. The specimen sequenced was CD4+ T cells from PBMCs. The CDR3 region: CASSGAGQGQFF. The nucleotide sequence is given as TGTGCCAGCAGTGGGGCCGGACAGGGGCAGTTCTTC.